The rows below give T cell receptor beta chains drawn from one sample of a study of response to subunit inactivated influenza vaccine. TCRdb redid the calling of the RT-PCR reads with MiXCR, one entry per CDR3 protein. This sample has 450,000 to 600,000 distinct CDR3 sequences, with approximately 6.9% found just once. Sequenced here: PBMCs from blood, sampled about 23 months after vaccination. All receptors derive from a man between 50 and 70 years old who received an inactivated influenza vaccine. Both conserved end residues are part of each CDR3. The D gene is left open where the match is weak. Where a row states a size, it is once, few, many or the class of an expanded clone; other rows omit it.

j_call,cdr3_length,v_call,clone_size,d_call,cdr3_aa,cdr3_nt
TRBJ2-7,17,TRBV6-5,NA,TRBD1,CASSYSQGQGAAYEQYF,TGTGCCAGCAGTTACTCGCAGGGACAGGGGGCGGCCTACGAGCAGTACTTC
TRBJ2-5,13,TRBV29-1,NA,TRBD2,CSVGASGQETQYF,TGCAGCGTTGGGGCTAGCGGTCAAGAGACCCAGTACTTC
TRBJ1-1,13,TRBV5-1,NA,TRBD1,CASTQDRGPKAFF,TGCGCCAGCACGCAGGACAGGGGGCCTAAAGCTTTCTTT
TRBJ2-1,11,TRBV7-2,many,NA,CASSSAVEQFF,TGTGCCAGCAGCTCAGCGGTAGAGCAGTTCTTC
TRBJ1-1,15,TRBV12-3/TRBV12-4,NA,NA,CASSSRTGNNTEAFF,TGTGCCAGCAGCTCACGGACGGGGAATAACACTGAAGCTTTCTTT
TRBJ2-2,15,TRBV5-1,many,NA,CATTTRMGNTGELFF,TGCGCCACCACGACAAGGATGGGAAACACCGGGGAGCTGTTTTTT
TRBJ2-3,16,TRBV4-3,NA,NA,CASSQDGRGVSDTQYF,TGCGCCAGCAGCCAAGATGGTCGTGGGGTGTCAGATACGCAGTATTTT
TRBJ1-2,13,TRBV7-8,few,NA,CASSSDISYGYTF,TGTGCCAGCAGCTCGGACATCTCCTATGGCTACACCTTC
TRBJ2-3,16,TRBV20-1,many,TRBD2,CSARSGGVSGTDTQYF,TGCAGTGCTAGGTCGGGGGGGGTCAGCGGTACGGATACGCAGTATTTT
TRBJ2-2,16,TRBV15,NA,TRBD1,CATSPTRTGGTGELFF,TGTGCCACCAGCCCGACTCGCACAGGGGGCACCGGGGAGCTGTTTTTT
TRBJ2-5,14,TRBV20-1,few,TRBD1,CSARDLGTEETQYF,TGCAGTGCTAGAGATCTAGGGACAGAAGAGACCCAGTACTTC
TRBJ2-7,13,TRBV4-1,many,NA,CASSDARGYEQYF,TGCGCCAGCAGCGATGCGCGGGGCTACGAGCAGTACTTC
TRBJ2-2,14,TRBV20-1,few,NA,CSARRDGYGGELFF,TGCAGTGCAAGACGGGACGGATACGGCGGGGAGCTGTTTTTT
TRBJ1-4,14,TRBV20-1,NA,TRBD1,CSARGDSFNEKLFF,TGCAGTGCTAGAGGGGACAGCTTTAATGAAAAACTGTTTTTT
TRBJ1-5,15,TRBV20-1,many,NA,CSARAPDRSNQPQHF,TGCAGTGCTAGAGCCCCAGACAGATCCAATCAGCCCCAGCATTTT
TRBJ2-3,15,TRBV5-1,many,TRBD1,CASSRTGDSTDTQYF,TGCGCCAGCAGCCGAACAGGGGATTCCACAGATACGCAGTATTTT
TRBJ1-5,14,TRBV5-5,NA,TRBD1,CASSPPGGNQPQHF,TGTGCCAGCAGCCCCCCAGGGGGGAATCAGCCCCAGCATTTT
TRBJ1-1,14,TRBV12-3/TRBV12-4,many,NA,CASSLAGRVTEAFF,TGTGCCAGCAGTTTAGCAGGCAGGGTCACTGAAGCTTTCTTT
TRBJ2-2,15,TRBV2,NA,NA,CASSSTTPLSGELFF,TGTGCCAGCAGCTCGACTACTCCCTTGTCCGGGGAGCTGTTTTTT
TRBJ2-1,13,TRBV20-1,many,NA,CSARGPSANEQFF,TGCAGTGCTAGGGGACCTTCGGCCAATGAGCAGTTCTTC
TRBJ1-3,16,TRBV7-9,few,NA,CASSLDLGVFGNTIYF,TGTGCCAGCAGCTTAGATCTGGGGGTGTTTGGAAACACCATATATTTT
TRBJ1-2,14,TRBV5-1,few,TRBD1,CASVRDRRYYGYTF,TGCGCCAGCGTCCGGGACAGGAGGTACTATGGCTACACCTTC
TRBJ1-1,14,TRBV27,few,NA,CASSQTGTGTEAFF,TGTGCCAGCAGTCAGACCGGGACGGGAACTGAAGCTTTCTTT
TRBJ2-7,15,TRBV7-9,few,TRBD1,CASSPIQGLVYEQYF,TGTGCCAGCAGCCCAATACAGGGGTTAGTCTACGAGCAGTACTTC
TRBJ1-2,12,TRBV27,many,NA,CASSPSGYGYTF,TGTGCCAGCAGTCCATCAGGCTATGGCTACACCTTC
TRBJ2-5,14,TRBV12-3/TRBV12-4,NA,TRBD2,CASRDSGSGETQYF,TGTGCCAGCAGAGATAGCGGGAGTGGGGAGACCCAGTACTTC
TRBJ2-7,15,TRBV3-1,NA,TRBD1,CASSHGLGQAGEQYF,TGTGCCAGCAGTCACGGTCTGGGACAGGCGGGCGAGCAGTACTTC
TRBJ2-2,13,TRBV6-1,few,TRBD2,CAAGRSYTGELFF,TGTGCCGCCGGGAGGTCGTACACCGGGGAGCTGTTTTTT
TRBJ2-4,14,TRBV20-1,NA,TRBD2,CSARPGPVREPQYF,TGCAGTGCTAGACCGGGCCCGGTGCGGGAGCCCCAGTACTTC
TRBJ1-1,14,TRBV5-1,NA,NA,CASSLVYVNTEAFF,TGCGCCAGCAGCTTGGTATACGTGAACACTGAAGCTTTCTTT
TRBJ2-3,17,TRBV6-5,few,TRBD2,CASSYSTSGSRTDTQYF,TGTGCCAGCAGTTACTCGACTAGCGGGAGTCGGACAGATACGCAGTATTTT
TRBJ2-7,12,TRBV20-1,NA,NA,CSARDGLLEQYF,TGCAGTGCTAGAGATGGACTACTCGAGCAGTACTTC